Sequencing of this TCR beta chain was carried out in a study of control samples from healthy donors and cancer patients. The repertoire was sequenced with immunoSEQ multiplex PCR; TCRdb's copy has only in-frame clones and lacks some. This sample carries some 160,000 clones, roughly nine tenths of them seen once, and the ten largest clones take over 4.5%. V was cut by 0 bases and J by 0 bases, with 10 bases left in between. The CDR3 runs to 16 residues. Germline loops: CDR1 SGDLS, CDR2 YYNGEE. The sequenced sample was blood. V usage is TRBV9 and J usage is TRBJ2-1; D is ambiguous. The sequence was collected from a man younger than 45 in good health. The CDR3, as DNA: TGTGCCAGCAGCGTAGAGGCGCCGAGCTCCTACAATGAGCAGTTCTTC. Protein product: CASSVEAPSSYNEQFF.